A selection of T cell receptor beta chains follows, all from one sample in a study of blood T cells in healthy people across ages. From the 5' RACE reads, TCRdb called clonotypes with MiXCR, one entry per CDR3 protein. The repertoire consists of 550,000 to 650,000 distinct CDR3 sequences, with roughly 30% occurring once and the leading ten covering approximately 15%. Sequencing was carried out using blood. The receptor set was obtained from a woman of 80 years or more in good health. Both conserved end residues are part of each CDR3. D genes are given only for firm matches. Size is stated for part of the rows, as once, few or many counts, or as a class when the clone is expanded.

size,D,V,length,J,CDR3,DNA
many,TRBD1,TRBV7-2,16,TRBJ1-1,CASSRTGGAGDTEAFF,TGTGCCAGCAGCCGGACAGGGGGCGCGGGGGACACTGAAGCTTTCTTT
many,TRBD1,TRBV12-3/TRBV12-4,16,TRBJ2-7,CASSQGWDSIFYEQYF,TGTGCCAGCAGCCAAGGCTGGGACAGCATCTTCTACGAGCAGTACTTC
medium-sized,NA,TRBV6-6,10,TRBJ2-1,CASRRNEQFF,TGTGCCAGCAGACGAAATGAGCAGTTCTTC
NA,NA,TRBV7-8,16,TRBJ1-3,CASSLTDGGSGNTIYF,TGTGCCAGCAGCTTAACTGACGGTGGCTCTGGAAACACCATATATTTT
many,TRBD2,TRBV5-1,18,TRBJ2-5,CASSRYVSSGRLKETQYF,TGCGCCAGCAGCCGATACGTTTCTAGCGGGCGATTGAAAGAGACCCAGTACTTC
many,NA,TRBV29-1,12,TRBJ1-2,CRAGRPDYGYTF,TGCAGAGCCGGGAGACCTGACTATGGCTACACCTTC
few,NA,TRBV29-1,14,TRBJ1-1,CSVAAGRGNTEAFF,TGCAGCGTAGCGGCGGGACGAGGGAACACTGAAGCTTTCTTT
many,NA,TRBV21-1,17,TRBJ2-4,CASSLPGLAVNENIQYF,TGTGCCAGCAGCCTTCCGGGACTAGCGGTTAACGAAAACATTCAGTACTTC
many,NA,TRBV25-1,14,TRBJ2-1,CASSVRGQFNEQFF,TGTGCCAGCAGTGTACGGGGGCAGTTCAATGAGCAGTTCTTC
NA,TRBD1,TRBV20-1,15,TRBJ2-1,CSATPGQVSYNEQFF,TGCAGTGCCACCCCAGGACAGGTCTCCTACAATGAGCAGTTCTTC
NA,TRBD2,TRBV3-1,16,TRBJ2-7,CASSPPTSGGMYEQYF,TGTGCCAGCAGCCCCCCGACTAGCGGGGGGATGTACGAGCAGTACTTC
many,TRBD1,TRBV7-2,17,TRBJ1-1,CASSRDSFALMNTEAFF,TGTGCCAGCAGCCGGGACAGTTTTGCTCTTATGAACACTGAAGCTTTCTTT
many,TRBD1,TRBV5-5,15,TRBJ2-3,CASSLVGQGADTQYF,TGTGCCAGCAGCTTGGTAGGACAGGGTGCAGATACGCAGTATTTT